This is a list of T cell receptor beta chains from one sample in a study of long-term antiretroviral therapy in people with HIV. Here immunoSEQ multiplex PCR was the method, and the copy in TCRdb shows in-frame clones only, minus some. Counted here are approximately 31,000 clones, over 70% occurring once; the ten biggest clones make up around 8%. Sequenced here: unsorted PBMCs, sampled 3.1 years after starting antiretroviral therapy. The receptors originated from a woman aged 45-65 years with HIV. CDR3s include the opening cysteine and the closing phenylalanine or tryptophan. Fields, in order: J gene, V gene, D gene, clone size, CDR3 DNA, CDR3 protein. D genes are given only for firm matches. The listing skips clone size in some rows; elsewhere it reads once, few, many or a size class.

J gene: TRBJ1-3; V gene: TRBV29-1; D gene: NA; clone size: NA; CDR3 DNA: TGCAGCGTTGTTTCGGTGGGGAACACCATATATTTT; CDR3 protein: CSVVSVGNTIYF
J gene: TRBJ2-3; V gene: TRBV5-1; D gene: NA; clone size: NA; CDR3 DNA: TGCGCCAGCAGCTTAAAAGGGTCTGGCACAGATACGCAGTATTTT; CDR3 protein: CASSLKGSGTDTQYF
J gene: TRBJ2-1; V gene: TRBV27; D gene: TRBD2; clone size: NA; CDR3 DNA: TGTGCCAGCAGTTGGGGGGGGAAGTACAATGAGCAGTTCTTC; CDR3 protein: CASSWGGKYNEQFF
J gene: TRBJ2-5; V gene: TRBV10-3; D gene: TRBD2; clone size: few; CDR3 DNA: TGTGCCATCAGTGAGTCCGGCGGGGGGGAACAAGAGACCCAGTACTTC; CDR3 protein: CAISESGGGEQETQYF
J gene: TRBJ2-3; V gene: TRBV5-1; D gene: NA; clone size: NA; CDR3 DNA: TGCGCCAGCAGCTTGGTAGTAGAATCCACAGATACGCAGTATTTT; CDR3 protein: CASSLVVESTDTQYF
J gene: TRBJ1-2; V gene: TRBV6-1; D gene: NA; clone size: NA; CDR3 DNA: TGTGCCAGCAGTGGGGGGTCGAGAAATAACTATGGCTACACCTTC; CDR3 protein: CASSGGSRNNYGYTF
J gene: TRBJ2-4; V gene: TRBV29-1; D gene: TRBD1; clone size: once; CDR3 DNA: TGCAGCGTCCAAGACAGGGGGGCCAAAAACATTCAGTACTTC; CDR3 protein: CSVQDRGAKNIQYF
J gene: TRBJ2-7; V gene: TRBV10-3; D gene: TRBD2; clone size: NA; CDR3 DNA: TGTGCCATCAGTACCGGGACTAGCGGACTTTACTCCTACGAGCAGTACTTC; CDR3 protein: CAISTGTSGLYSYEQYF
J gene: TRBJ2-1; V gene: TRBV5-1; D gene: TRBD1; clone size: NA; CDR3 DNA: TGCGCCAGCAGCCTTACCGGGACAGGGGTGACGAATGAGCAGTTCTTC; CDR3 protein: CASSLTGTGVTNEQFF
J gene: TRBJ1-1; V gene: TRBV29-1; D gene: NA; clone size: NA; CDR3 DNA: TGCAGCGTTGAACATGCCGACAGAATGAACACTGAAGCTTTCTTT; CDR3 protein: CSVEHADRMNTEAFF
J gene: TRBJ1-1; V gene: TRBV12-5; D gene: NA; clone size: NA; CDR3 DNA: TGTGCTAGTGTCCTACCGGACACTGAAGCTTTCTTT; CDR3 protein: CASVLPDTEAFF
J gene: TRBJ2-5; V gene: TRBV6-1; D gene: TRBD1; clone size: NA; CDR3 DNA: TGTGCCAGCAGTGAATATGGGCTATTGGGGACAGGGGTCTACCAAGAGACCCAGTACTTC; CDR3 protein: CASSEYGLLGTGVYQETQYF
J gene: TRBJ1-2; V gene: TRBV6-1; D gene: NA; clone size: NA; CDR3 DNA: TGTGCCAGCAGTGAATCAGGCTATGGCTACACCTTC; CDR3 protein: CASSESGYGYTF
J gene: TRBJ1-1; V gene: TRBV7-6; D gene: NA; clone size: NA; CDR3 DNA: TGTGCCAGCAGCCCCGCAGGGAGTCGGAACACTGAAGCTTTCTTT; CDR3 protein: CASSPAGSRNTEAFF
J gene: TRBJ2-6; V gene: TRBV9; D gene: NA; clone size: NA; CDR3 DNA: TGTGCCAGCAGCGGGGACACTCATTTCCTATCTGGGGCCAACGTCCTGACTTTC; CDR3 protein: CASSGDTHFLSGANVLTF
J gene: TRBJ2-2; V gene: TRBV18; D gene: TRBD1; clone size: once; CDR3 DNA: TGTGCCAGCTCACCGCTTCGCGGACAGGCGAACACCGGGGAGCTGTTTTTT; CDR3 protein: CASSPLRGQANTGELFF
J gene: TRBJ2-5; V gene: TRBV5-1; D gene: TRBD2; clone size: NA; CDR3 DNA: TGCGCCAGCAGCCATCAATTAACTAGCGGGGGGGAAGAGACCCAGTACTTC; CDR3 protein: CASSHQLTSGGEETQYF
J gene: TRBJ1-2; V gene: TRBV18; D gene: TRBD1; clone size: NA; CDR3 DNA: TGTGCCAGCTCACCCTGGACAGGGAATATGGATGGCTACACCTTC; CDR3 protein: CASSPWTGNMDGYTF
J gene: TRBJ1-1; V gene: TRBV30; D gene: NA; clone size: NA; CDR3 DNA: TGTGCCTGGAGTAAACAGAACCGGGGCACTGAAGCTTTCTTT; CDR3 protein: CAWSKQNRGTEAFF
J gene: TRBJ2-1; V gene: TRBV9; D gene: TRBD2; clone size: NA; CDR3 DNA: TGTGCCAGCAGCGATAGCGGGGGGTACCACAATGAGCAGTTCTTC; CDR3 protein: CASSDSGGYHNEQFF
J gene: TRBJ2-3; V gene: TRBV5-5; D gene: NA; clone size: NA; CDR3 DNA: TGTGCCAGCAGCTTGGATGGGGGCATAACAGATACGCAGTATTTT; CDR3 protein: CASSLDGGITDTQYF
J gene: TRBJ2-1; V gene: TRBV9; D gene: TRBD2; clone size: once; CDR3 DNA: TGTGCCAGCAGCAGCGGGGGGGAAAGCTCCTACAATGAGCAGTTCTTC; CDR3 protein: CASSSGGESSYNEQFF
J gene: TRBJ2-6; V gene: TRBV5-1; D gene: NA; clone size: NA; CDR3 DNA: TGCGCCAGCAGTCCCGGGAGCTCTGGGGCCAACGTCCTGACTTTC; CDR3 protein: CASSPGSSGANVLTF